This T cell receptor (beta chain) was recovered during a study of neurological immune-mediated disorders. V was shortened by 9 bases and J by 6 bases, with 11 bases between the two germline ends. The CDR3 length is 12 residues. Germline-derived CDR1 and CDR2 are MNHEY and SVGEGT. MiXCR, run by TCRdb on the 5' RACE reads, gives a single entry per CDR3 protein. The sample yields some 47,000 distinct CDR3 sequences, roughly 17% seen once. This clonotype showed up many times. The sequenced sample was PBMCs. The clonotype was recovered from a man in his fifties or sixties in good health. The chain joins TRBV6-2 or TRBV6-3 to TRBJ2-2; D remains unclear. As DNA, the CDR3 is TGTGCCAGTGTTACAGTGGCCGGGGAGCTGTTTTTT. It is translated as CASVTVAGELFF.